These T cell receptor beta chains were read from a single sample in a study of CD8 T cells in Susac syndrome. TCRdb itself ran the immunoSEQ multiplex PCR reads through MiXCR, one entry per CDR3 protein. The sample has approximately 190,000 distinct CDR3 sequences, over 90% seen once; the top ten hold less than 0.2%. Specimen: CD8+ T cells from PBMCs. The receptors here all came from a human donor with Susac syndrome. The CDR3 runs from the conserved cysteine through the conserved F or W. The D gene is left open where the match is weak. The size of a clone is reported for some rows only, either as once, few or many, or as a class for expanded clones.

CDR3nt | CDR3aa | abundance | d_gene | j_gene | v_gene
TGTGCCAGCAGCTATCCCGGTGCTAGGGGGGAGACCCAGTACTTC | CASSYPGARGETQYF | NA | NA | TRBJ2-5 | TRBV28
TGTGCCAGCATCAAAGTGGCGGGGGGGCCCCAAGAGACCCAGTACTTC | CASIKVAGGPQETQYF | NA | TRBD2 | TRBJ2-5 | TRBV3-1
TGTGCCAGCAGCGCACCCAGCGGGGAGCTGTTTTTT | CASSAPSGELFF | few | NA | TRBJ2-2 | TRBV9
TGTGCCAGCAGCGTAGACGGTTCTCCCTACGAGCAGTACTTC | CASSVDGSPYEQYF | NA | NA | TRBJ2-7 | TRBV9
TGTGCCAGCACACTTATGTGGGGATCAGATACGCAGTATTTT | CASTLMWGSDTQYF | NA | NA | TRBJ2-3 | TRBV27
TGTGCCAGCAGTCCCCTGGCCGCTAGCGATTACAATGAGCAGTTCTTC | CASSPLAASDYNEQFF | once | NA | TRBJ2-1 | TRBV5-4
TGTGCCAGCAGCTTATCAACGGTCGCCTACGAGCAGTACTTC | CASSLSTVAYEQYF | NA | NA | TRBJ2-7 | TRBV7-9
TGTGCCAGCAGTTATTCCCCCTACACTGAAGCTTTCTTT | CASSYSPYTEAFF | NA | NA | TRBJ1-1 | TRBV27
TGTGCCAGCAGCCAAAGAACTAGCGGGAGGTTTGAGACCCAGTACTTC | CASSQRTSGRFETQYF | NA | TRBD2 | TRBJ2-5 | TRBV4-2
TGCAGCGCCCCGACTAGCGGCTACAATGAGCAGTTCTTC | CSAPTSGYNEQFF | NA | TRBD2 | TRBJ2-1 | TRBV29-1
TGTGCCATCAGTGAGTTTACAGGGGTAGAACAGTACTTC | CAISEFTGVEQYF | NA | TRBD1 | TRBJ2-7 | TRBV10-3
TGTGCCAGCAGTTACGTACTAGCGGGCGATACGCAGTATTTT | CASSYVLAGDTQYF | NA | TRBD2 | TRBJ2-3 | TRBV6-2/TRBV6-3
TGTGCCAGCAGGGGACTTCCGCAGTTCTTC | CASRGLPQFF | NA | NA | TRBJ2-1 | TRBV6-5
TGTGCCAGCAGCTTACCTCTACCGTTGCAGGGGAAGGGTGAGACCCAGTACTTC | CASSLPLPLQGKGETQYF | NA | NA | TRBJ2-5 | TRBV7-9
TGCAGTGCTTCCCGGGGACAGGGAATCGGAAACACCATATATTTT | CSASRGQGIGNTIYF | NA | TRBD1 | TRBJ1-3 | TRBV20-1
TGTGCCAGCAGCCAAGATGGAGGAGGTACTGGAGAAAAACTGTTTTTT | CASSQDGGGTGEKLFF | NA | NA | TRBJ1-4 | TRBV4-2
TGCAGTGCTAGAGATCTTAGACAGGGTAATCAGCCCCAGCATTTT | CSARDLRQGNQPQHF | once | TRBD1 | TRBJ1-5 | TRBV20-1
TGTGCCAGCAGTCCCATTGGTTACGAGCAGTACTTC | CASSPIGYEQYF | NA | NA | TRBJ2-7 | TRBV6-2/TRBV6-3
TGTGCCAGCAGTTACCCACCGGCAGCGGCTAGCACAGATACGCAGTATTTT | CASSYPPAAASTDTQYF | NA | NA | TRBJ2-3 | TRBV6-2/TRBV6-3
TGCAGTGCTAGAGATGACGGGGCGAACACCGGGGAGCTGTTTTTT | CSARDDGANTGELFF | NA | NA | TRBJ2-2 | TRBV20-1